This T cell receptor (beta chain) comes out of a study of blood T cell repertoires in COVID-19. The wider study: In each case, the material was cDNA or gDNA derived from T cells, B-cell-depleted T cells, or PBMCs.

Individuals aged roughly 18 to 95 years were recruited from about two dozen US areas. Donors were grouped by their self-reported clinical history. Methods used by the authors: Nucleated cell counts were estimated from reference gene primer amplification. Data came from immunoSEQ multiplex PCR; TCRdb stores just in-frame clones and leaves some out. D and trimming were read from the DNA, whereas the V and J calls and clone size are those reported in that table. The sample has roughly 260,000 clones; about nine tenths are singletons. Trimming removed 4 bases from V and 0 bases from J, with 23 bases in between. The CDR3 is 18 amino acids. CDR1 and CDR2 (germline): GTSNPN, SVGIG (reference sequence).

The chain has TRBV30 and TRBJ2-3, with D perhaps matching TRBD1 (6 bases). This TCR was sampled from a woman aged 18-30 years who had recovered from COVID-19. The sequenced sample consisted of PBMCs or T cells enriched from blood (not recorded which). CDR3: CAWTMGADRGASTDTQYF. CDR3 in DNA: TGTGCCTGGACTATGGGGGCTGACCGGGGCGCTAGCACAGATACGCAGTATTTT.